The 4 T cell receptor beta chains below all came from one sample that was sequenced in a study of T-cell memory formation after mild COVID-19 (dated by TCRdb to the early 2020s). The library was produced with 5' RACE. TCRdb records Illumina NovaSeq 6000 as the sequencer. Using fastp trimming at Q25 and MiXCR clonotype assembly, TCRdb reanalyzed the public sequencing data and kept in-frame beta chains. Here each entry gathers all rows of one CDR3 protein and keeps the most common genes and DNA. The sample yields 400,000 to 500,000 distinct CDR3 sequences; around 24% were counted once. The ten biggest clones cover roughly 9.7% of the sample. The sample taken for sequencing was PBMCs or a T cell subset sorted from them (not recorded which). The receptors come from an adult woman who had mild COVID-19 (a few samples of this study predate the infection). The sample titles of this study are shuffled in the database, so cell type and time point are left out; the donor was told from shared clones.

There are many counts of this clonotype. This chain links TRBV4-1 with TRBJ1-2; D gene uncertain. Trimming took off 4 bases at V and 4 bases at J, with 10 bases between the two ends. Germline V CDR1 and CDR2: MGHRA, YSYEKL. This CDR3 region has 13 residues. Here the CDR3 reads CASSPSGPYGYTF. CDR3 nucleotide sequence: TGCGCCAGCAGCCCATCTGGGCCCTATGGCTACACCTTC.

The chain couples TRBV7-6 to TRBJ2-5, with unresolved D. The CDR3 is 14 residues long. Per the germline V gene, CDR1 is SGHVS and CDR2 is FNYEAQ. V shed 8 bases and J shed 4 bases, with 17 bases lying between them. The CDR3 DNA reads TGTGCCAGCGGACCTGGCAATCCGGGAGAGACCCAGTACTTC. Protein sequence: CASGPGNPGETQYF. Combining the CDR3 with reference TRBV7-6 and TRBJ2-5 gives the whole variable domain GAGVSQSPRYKVTKRGQDVALRCDPISGHVSLYWYRQALGQGPEFLTYFNYEAQQDKSGLPNDRFSAERPEGSISTLTIQRTEQRDSAMYRCASGPGNPGETQYFGPGTRLLVL.

This clonotype was seen a few times. This chain uses TRBV19 with TRBJ1-1; D might be TRBD1 (6 bases). V was pared by 8 bases and J by 3 bases, with 10 bases between. This CDR3 has 12 residues. The germline V gene has CDR1 LNHDA and CDR2 SQIVND (reference sequence). The CDR3 coding sequence is TGTGCCAGTTTCTGGGGGCACACTGAAGCTTTCTTT. It specifies CASFWGHTEAFF.

The chain joins TRBV12-3 or TRBV12-4 to TRBJ1-1; no clear D gene. This CDR3 has 13 residues. V lost 8 bases and J 5 bases, leaving 15 bases between the germline ends. CDR3 sequence: CASLLTPGTEAFF. Written as DNA, the CDR3 is TGTGCCAGCCTCCTGACTCCGGGAACTGAAGCTTTCTTT.